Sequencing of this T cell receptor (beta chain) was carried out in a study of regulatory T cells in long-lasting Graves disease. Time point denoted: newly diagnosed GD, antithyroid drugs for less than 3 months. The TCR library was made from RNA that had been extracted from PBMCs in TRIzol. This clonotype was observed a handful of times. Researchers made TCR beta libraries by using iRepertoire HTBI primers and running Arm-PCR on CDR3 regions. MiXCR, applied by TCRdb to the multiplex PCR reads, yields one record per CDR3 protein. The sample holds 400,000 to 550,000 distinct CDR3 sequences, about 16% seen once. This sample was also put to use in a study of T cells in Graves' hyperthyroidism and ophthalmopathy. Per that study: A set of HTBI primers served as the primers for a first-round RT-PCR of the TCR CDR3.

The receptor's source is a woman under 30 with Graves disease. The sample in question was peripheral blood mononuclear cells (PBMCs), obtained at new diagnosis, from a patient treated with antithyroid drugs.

CDR3 coding DNA: TGCGCCAGCAGCATGCAGGGGGTTGGGAACATTCAGTACTTC. This sequence encodes CASSMQGVGNIQYF. The J gene is TRBJ2-4, the V gene TRBV5-1; 7 positions agree with TRBD1. This CDR3 region has 14 residues. V was clipped by 4 bases and J by 7 bases; unmatched bases: 8. Germline V gives CDR1 SGHRS, CDR2 YFSETQ.